The clone carrying this T cell receptor (beta chain) was observed a handful of times. The antigen remains undetermined. The data derive from a study of CD8 T cells in ankylosing spondylitis. Study-level points and caveats: Within ankylosing spondylitis blood, a TCR beta motif made up of roughly eight highly homologous variants appeared to be characteristic. Matched synovial fluid from ankylosing spondylitis patients was reported to be enriched for disease-linked clones. A CD8+ phenotype characterized the disease-linked clones, which were relatively rare in peripheral blood.

This CDR3 is 19 amino acids long. Germline lookup yields CDR1 DFQATT and CDR2 SNEGSKA (reference sequence). V dropped 3 bases and J dropped 4; count of bases not matched to a gene: 19. Quantitative molecular-barcoded 5'-RACE generated the TCR beta libraries. MiXCR, run by TCRdb on the 5' RACE reads, gives a single entry per CDR3 protein. The table has around 430,000 distinct CDR3 sequences, 17% seen once. The J gene is TRBJ2-7, the V gene TRBV20-1, with 12 bases identical to TRBD2. Sequencing was carried out using blood, either unsorted or a sorted T cell fraction (not recorded which). The clonotype comes from a male donor with ankylosing spondylitis. The CDR3 region has the DNA TGCAGTGCTAGCCCCAGTGGCGGCCTAGCGGGGGGGCTTGGGTACGAGCAGTACTTC. This translates into CSASPSGGLAGGLGYEQYF.